One sample yielded the 13 T cell receptor beta chains listed below, sequenced in a study of blood T cell repertoires in COVID-19. Sequencing used immunoSEQ multiplex PCR; TCRdb keeps in-frame clones, though not all of them. The sample consists of some 40,000 clones, roughly 90% of them appearing once. Sequencing used peripheral blood. These receptors all stem from a man in his 60s with acute or convalescent COVID-19.

The rearrangement links TRBV6-2 or TRBV6-3 to TRBJ2-1; 10 nucleotides match TRBD2. This CDR3 is 16 amino acids long. In germline, CDR1 is MNHEY, CDR2 SVGEGT. V gave up 0 bases and J gave up 3 bases; unmatched junction bases: 2. CDR3 bases: TGTGCCAGCAGTTACTCCGGGACTAGCGTCTACAATGAGCAGTTCTTC. Translated: CASSYSGTSVYNEQFF.

The chain is built from TRBV24-1 and TRBJ2-2; 11 nucleotides line up with TRBD2. The length of the CDR3 is 19 residues. Germline V CDR1 and CDR2: KGHDR, SFDVKD. V lost 4 bases and J lost 0; bases outside the gene matches: 9. The CDR3: CATSDEGLAGFTNTGELFF. CDR3 nucleotide sequence: TGTGCCACCAGTGACGAAGGACTAGCGGGTTTTACGAACACCGGGGAGCTGTTTTTT.

This rearrangement joins TRBV5-8 to TRBJ1-6; tentatively, D is TRBD1 (5 bases). Germline loops: CDR1 SGHTS, CDR2 YDEGEE. Trimming removed 5 bases at V and 0 bases at J, with 15 bases between. The CDR3 contains 17 residues. CDR3 loop: CASSPKRTSSYNSPLHF. DNA of the CDR3: TGTGCCAGCAGTCCCAAAAGGACAAGCTCCTATAATTCACCCCTCCACTTT.

The chain links TRBV18 to TRBJ1-1; 8 bases line up with TRBD1. Germline CDR1 reads KGHSH; CDR2 reads LQKENI. The J segment lost 5 bases and the V segment lost 0 bases, leaving 5 bases of the junction unmatched. The CDR3 consists of 15 residues. CDR3: CASSPPTGGRTEAFF. The CDR3, as DNA: TGTGCCAGCTCACCACCAACAGGGGGTCGGACTGAAGCTTTCTTT.

The genes are TRBV5-1 and TRBJ1-4; 10 bases agree with TRBD1. Losses at the gene ends were 4 bases for V and 6 bases for J; bases not matched to a gene: 9. This CDR3 has 16 amino acids. Looked up from germline, CDR1 is SGHRS and CDR2 is YFSETQ. Here the CDR3 DNA reads TGCGCCAGCAGCACCGGGACAGGGGTAGTGGATGAAAAACTGTTTTTT. Its protein is CASSTGTGVVDEKLFF.

This clone has only a few counts. The chain joins TRBV18 to TRBJ2-3, with TRBD2 identical over 14 bases. Trimming at V came to 2 bases and at J to 3 bases, leaving 1 base not matched to a gene. CDR1 is KGHSH, CDR2 LQKENI, per germline. There are 16 residues in the CDR3. CDR3 in amino acids: CASSPGLAGGTDTQYF. CDR3 DNA: TGTGCCAGCTCACCAGGACTAGCGGGAGGTACAGATACGCAGTATTTT.

The V and J genes are TRBV9 and TRBJ1-4, with TRBD1 matching 9 bases. CDR3 length: 14 residues. Germline CDR1 is SGDLS and CDR2 is YYNGEE. Trimming at V came to 0 bases and at J to 7 bases, leaving 1 base not matched to a gene. The CDR3 DNA reads TGTGCCAGCAGCGTAGGACAGGGGGTTGAAAAACTGTTTTTT. Its translation: CASSVGQGVEKLFF.

The genes are TRBV9 and TRBJ2-5; TRBD2 might be the D (6 bases). The CDR3 length is 14 residues. V was trimmed by 0 bases and J by 4 bases, leaving 10 bases between them. Germline lookup yields CDR1 SGDLS and CDR2 YYNGEE. The CDR3 loop reads CASSVVGGGETQYF. The DNA of the CDR3 is TGTGCCAGCAGCGTAGTCGGGGGAGGAGAGACCCAGTACTTC.

This clone was detected a few times. The chain carries TRBV7-9 and TRBJ1-5; tentatively, D is TRBD1 (5 bases). Trimming stripped 4 bases from V and 6 bases from J, with 13 bases between. Germline V gene data show CDR1 as SEHNR and CDR2 as FQNEAQ (reference sequence). CDR3 size: 14 residues. The CDR3 bases are TGTGCCAGCAGCTCGACAGACGCCGGTCAGCCCCAGCATTTT. Translation gives CASSSTDAGQPQHF.

This clone was found a few times. The V and J genes are TRBV7-9 and TRBJ1-3, with unresolved D. From germline, CDR1 is SEHNR and CDR2 FQNEAQ (reference sequence). The CDR3 totals 12 residues. Trimming removed 5 bases at V and 4 bases at J, with 6 bases between. In DNA form, the CDR3 reads TGTGCCAGCAGCCCCTCGGGAAACACCATATATTTT. The encoded protein is CASSPSGNTIYF.

The chain combines TRBV5-1 with TRBJ2-3; 8 nucleotides line up with TRBD1. With 4 bases clipped from V and 1 base from J, the junction kept 5 bases outside the gene matches. This CDR3 spans 15 amino acids. Per germline, CDR1 SGHRS and CDR2 YFSETQ. The CDR3 loop is CASSVPGQGTDTQYF. CDR3 coding DNA: TGCGCCAGCAGCGTACCGGGACAGGGCACAGATACGCAGTATTTT.

The genes are TRBV6-1 and TRBJ2-7; possible D gene TRBD1, 5 bases. CDR3 length: 15 residues. The ends were cut back, 2 bases at V and 3 bases at J, with 14 bases in the middle. Germline CDR1 and CDR2: MNHNS and SASEGT. CDR3 sequence (DNA): TGTGCCAGCAGTGAATCTGCGACAGTTTACTACGAGCAGTACGTC. This sequence encodes CASSESATVYYEQYV.

This CDR3 is CASTRGGRGHEQFF. CDR3 coding DNA: TGTGCCAGTACAAGGGGCGGGAGGGGGCATGAGCAGTTCTTC. The V call is TRBV10-3, the J call TRBJ2-1; 9 positions match TRBD2. This CDR3 has 14 amino acids. From germline, CDR1 is ENHRY and CDR2 SYGVKD. The J segment lost 8 bases and the V segment lost 10 bases, leaving 12 bases of the junction unmatched.